Below are 30 T cell receptor beta chains sequenced from a single sample in a study of T cells in Graves' hyperthyroidism and ophthalmopathy. The CDR3 regions of TCR beta were amplified from RNA transcripts. During a first-round RT-PCR of the TCR CDR3, the HTBI primer set was used. From the multiplex PCR reads, TCRdb called clonotypes with MiXCR, one entry per CDR3 protein. There are a few hundred thousand distinct CDR3 sequences in the sample; under 60% occur only once, and approximately 8.4% lies in the top ten. The material sequenced was peripheral blood or thyroid tissue (not recorded which). All receptors derive from a woman between 18 and 29 years old with Graves' hyperthyroidism.

Details on this clonotype: The CDR3 does not end in the conserved phenylalanine or tryptophan, so this is likely a read error. CDR3 in DNA: TGTGCCAGCGACTCTAGCGGGAGGGCCCCAGATACGCAGTATCTT. Its translation: CASDSSGRAPDTQYL. The rearrangement links TRBV2 to TRBJ2-3; TRBD2 agrees at 12 bases. Looked up from germline, CDR1 is SNHLY and CDR2 is FYNNEI. The CDR3 length is 15 residues. Trimming removed 8 bases from V and 4 bases from J; junction bases left unmatched: 7.

The V gene is TRBV19, the J gene TRBJ2-1; 9 bases align to TRBD2. CDR3 length equals 15 residues. The J segment lost 7 bases and the V segment lost 2 bases, leaving 6 bases of the junction unmatched. Germline V CDR1 and CDR2: LNHDA, SQIVND (reference sequence). The CDR3 loop reads CASSIRAGGPNEQFF. The CDR3 region has the DNA TGTGCCAGTAGTATAAGGGCGGGAGGGCCGAATGAGCAGTTCTTC.

The chain combines TRBV15 with TRBJ2-7; the D is unclear. V was shortened by 3 bases and J by 0 bases, with 15 bases between the two germline ends. Germline CDR1 reads LNHNV; CDR2 reads YYDKDF (reference sequence). The CDR3 covers 16 residues. The CDR3 DNA reads as TGTGCCACCAGCAGCTTGGTTCTGGGCAGCTCCTACGAGCAGTACTTC. Residues: CATSSLVLGSSYEQYF. Filled out from reference TRBV15 and TRBJ2-7, the complete variable domain reads DAMVIQNPRYQVTQFGKPVTLSCSQTLNHNVMYWYQQKSSQAPKLLFHYYDKDFNNEADTPDNFQSRRPNTSFCFLDIRSPGLGDTAMYLCATSSLVLGSSYEQYFGPGTRLTVT.

The J gene is TRBJ1-4, the V gene TRBV11-1; D is ambiguous. The CDR3 sequence is 16 residues long. Trimming stripped 5 bases from V and 0 bases from J, with 13 bases between. Per germline, CDR1 SGHAT and CDR2 FQDESV (reference sequence). CDR3 sequence: CASSPWGGTTNEKLFF. The DNA for the CDR3 is TGTGCCAGCAGCCCCTGGGGTGGCACAACTAATGAAAAACTGTTTTTT.

This chain uses TRBV29-1 with TRBJ1-2; weak D call: TRBD1 (5 bases). The germline gives CDR1 SQVTM, CDR2 ANQGSEA. The CDR3 runs 13 residues. Deletions cut 7 bases from V and 0 bases from J, with 12 bases between. The CDR3 region has the DNA TGCAGCGCCACCGGGGCAGCTAACTATGGCTACACCTTC. It encodes CSATGAANYGYTF. Variable domain in full (rest from reference TRBV29-1 and TRBJ1-2): SAVISQKPSRDICQRGTSLTIQCQVDSQVTMMFWYRQQPGQSLTLIATANQGSEATYESGFVIDKFPISRPNLTFSTLTVSNMSPEDSSIYLCSATGAANYGYTFGSGTRLTVV.

Regarding this clonotype: No conserved phenylalanine or tryptophan ends this CDR3, so it is likely a read error. The limits of the CDR3 on the DNA are not certain, so only TCRdb's listed CDR3 is given. The genes are TRBV7-9 and TRBJ1-4; TRBD1 reflects the table's D call only, with no check against the DNA. Germline CDR1 reads SEHNR; CDR2 reads FQNEAQ (reference sequence). The CDR3 is 8 amino acids in total, end residues counted. The CDR3 sequence: CANPGRVI.

This clonotype is termed large. The chain has TRBV29-1 and TRBJ1-1, with D perhaps matching TRBD1 (6 bases). This CDR3 has 12 amino acids. V lost 3 bases and J lost 1, with 6 bases in between. Looked up from germline, CDR1 is SQVTM and CDR2 is ANQGSEA. The CDR3 DNA is TGCAGCGTTGAGGACAGGAACACTGAAGCTTTCTTT. It codes for CSVEDRNTEAFF.

The gene calls are TRBV29-1 and TRBJ2-7; D perhaps matches TRBD1 (5 bases). The CDR3 spans 13 residues. Germline lookup yields CDR1 SQVTM and CDR2 ANQGSEA. V dropped 8 bases and J dropped 1 base, with 15 bases sitting between them. CDR3: CSLGVGPSYEQYF. The CDR3 DNA follows: TGCAGCTTAGGTGTGGGGCCTTCCTACGAGCAGTACTTC.

This clonotype was observed many times. This rearrangement joins TRBV29-1 to TRBJ2-7, with 9 positions matching TRBD1. The germline V gene encodes CDR1 SQVTM and CDR2 ANQGSEA. V shed 6 bases, J shed 2 bases, and the junction held 5 bases outside the gene matches. The CDR3 runs to 13 residues. The CDR3 spells CSVLTGGPYEQYF. Written as DNA, the CDR3 is TGCAGCGTCCTAACAGGGGGCCCCTACGAGCAGTACTTC.

The chain links TRBV4-2 to TRBJ2-3; 11 positions match TRBD2. This CDR3 is built from 18 residues. V lost 4 bases and J lost 0; bases outside the gene matches: 9. CDR1 and CDR2 from the germline V gene are LGHNA and YNFKEQ. The CDR3 nucleotides read TGTGCCAGCAGCCCCGTTAAGACTAGCGGGGCTAGCACAGATACGCAGTATTTT. Translation gives CASSPVKTSGASTDTQYF.

This sequence joins TRBV30 and TRBJ2-7, with D perhaps assigned TRBD1 or TRBD2 (6 bases each). V was trimmed by 3 bases and J by 2 bases, leaving 17 bases between them. CDR3 length: 15 residues. CDR1 is GTSNPN and CDR2 is SVGIG in the germline V gene (reference sequence). The CDR3 here is CAWSRTSRGPYEQYF. The CDR3 coding sequence is TGTGCCTGGAGCCGTACTAGCAGGGGTCCCTACGAGCAGTACTTC.

This sequence joins TRBV7-6 and TRBJ2-7, with 9 positions matching TRBD1. V trimming: 3 bases; J trimming: 4 bases; junction bases outside the gene matches: 10. The CDR3 covers 16 residues. Germline values: CDR1 SGHVS, CDR2 FNYEAQ. CDR3 loop: CASSLAPGTGSYEQYF. In DNA form, the CDR3 reads TGTGCCAGCAGCTTGGCCCCCGGGACAGGGTCTTACGAGCAGTACTTC.

This clonotype came up many times. The genes are TRBV24-1 and TRBJ1-5, with a possible D match to TRBD1 (5 bases). The CDR3 has 16 amino acids. Germline lookup yields CDR1 KGHDR and CDR2 SFDVKD. Trimming pared 4 bases from V and 0 bases from J, leaving 12 bases between. CDR3 sequence reads: CATSDTGRSSNQPQHF. The CDR3 DNA sequence: TGTGCCACCAGTGACACGGGACGGTCTAGCAATCAGCCCCAGCATTTT.

Only a few counts were recorded for this clonotype. The chain couples TRBV6-6 to TRBJ2-7, with TRBD2 identical over 8 bases. Trimming took 2 bases from V and 1 from J; bases not matched to a gene: 13. Germline-derived CDR1 and CDR2 are MNHNY and SVGAGI (reference sequence). The CDR3 length is 18 residues. CDR3 sequence (DNA): TGTGCCAGCAGTTACGCCCGAGGAACTAGCGGTCATTCCTACGAGCAGTACTTC. Amino acid sequence: CASSYARGTSGHSYEQYF.

The V call is TRBV6-1, the J call TRBJ1-1; TRBD1 aligns across 9 bases. Germline V gene lookup returns CDR1 MNHNS and CDR2 SASEGT. This CDR3 comprises 15 residues. J lost 8 bases, V lost 6 bases, and 13 bases had no gene match. The CDR3 sequence: CASSTYLSGTGEAFF. The CDR3 nucleotides read TGTGCCAGCAGCACCTACCTTAGCGGGACAGGGGAAGCTTTCTTT.

This clonotype was found a few times. The V call is TRBV7-9, the J call TRBJ2-1; D might be TRBD1 or TRBD2, each matching 5 bases. Trimming pared 5 bases from V and 8 bases from J, leaving 13 bases between. Germline CDR1 reads SEHNR; CDR2 reads FQNEAQ (reference sequence). This CDR3 is 13 amino acids long. CDR3 DNA sequence: TGTGCCAGCAGCAGGAACCAGGGAGATGAGCAGTTCTTC. Translated: CASSRNQGDEQFF.

This clonotype was seen at least ten times. The chain couples TRBV29-1 to TRBJ1-1; perhaps TRBD1 as D (6 bases). V was trimmed by 2 bases and J by 4 bases, leaving 11 bases between them. The germline CDR1 and CDR2 sequences are SQVTM and ANQGSEA. The length of the CDR3 is 13 residues. As DNA, the CDR3 is TGCAGCGTTGAAATCGGGGGCCCCACTGAAGCTTTCTTT. It yields the protein CSVEIGGPTEAFF. Full variable domain (missing parts from reference TRBV29-1 and TRBJ1-1): SAVISQKPSRDICQRGTSLTIQCQVDSQVTMMFWYRQQPGQSLTLIATANQGSEATYESGFVIDKFPISRPNLTFSTLTVSNMSPEDSSIYLCSVEIGGPTEAFFGQGTRLTVV.

This clonotype showed up many times. V and J are TRBV11-2 and TRBJ1-4, with D maybe TRBD1 (5 bases). Trimming shortened V by 7 bases and J by 5 bases, and 20 bases separated the two germline ends. The CDR3 extends over 16 amino acids. The V gene's germline CDR1 is SGHAT and CDR2 FQNNGV. In nucleotides, the CDR3 is TGTGCCAGCACCCGCGCCGCCTCTCGGGACAATGAAAAACTGTTTTTT. Translated: CASTRAASRDNEKLFF.

There are many counts of this clonotype. The V and J genes are TRBV20-1 and TRBJ2-7, with TRBD2 matching 11 bases. The germline V gene encodes CDR1 DFQATT and CDR2 SNEGSKA (reference sequence). CDR3 length: 15 amino acids. J was trimmed by 3 bases and V by 3 bases; bases with no gene match: 7. In DNA, the CDR3 is TGCAGTGCTAGCGAACCCGGGACTAGCGGCTACGAGCAGTACTTC. The encoded protein is CSASEPGTSGYEQYF.

This rearrangement joins TRBV7-9 to TRBJ1-2; 8 bases match TRBD1. The CDR3 runs 19 residues. Germline V gene sequence: CDR1 SEHNR, CDR2 FQNEAQ (reference sequence). The V and J ends lost 1 base and 1 base, in that order; junction bases with no gene match: 14. The CDR3 reads CASSLVPPSSGGLNYGYTF. CDR3 nucleotides: TGTGCCAGCAGCTTAGTCCCGCCGTCCTCAGGGGGCCTTAACTATGGCTACACCTTC.

As to this clonotype: Being one base from a much bigger clone, this may be a read error. The genes are TRBV7-2 and TRBJ2-5; D tentatively reads TRBD1 or TRBD2 (5 bases each). The CDR3 sequence is 14 residues long. V shed 5 bases and J shed 5 bases, with 15 bases lying between them. Germline CDR1 is SGHTA and CDR2 is FQGNSA. The CDR3 bases are TGTGCCAGCAGCGACCGGGACCCCCAGGAGACCCAGTACTTC. It specifies CASSDRDPQETQYF.

Concerning this clonotype: A single base separates this from a much larger clone, so it may be a read error. This sequence joins TRBV4-1 and TRBJ2-7; D is unclear. In germline, CDR1 is MGHRA, CDR2 YSYEKL. The CDR3 has 13 amino acids. This CDR3 reads CASSPSSNYGQYF. CDR3 sequence (DNA): TGCGCCAGCAGCCCATCCTCAAACTACGGGCAGTACTTC.

This clonotype came up many times. The rearrangement joins TRBV6-2 or TRBV6-3 to TRBJ1-1; no clear D. Germline loops: CDR1 MNHEY, CDR2 SVGEGT. This CDR3 is built from 11 residues. Trimming stripped 6 bases from V and 8 bases from J, with 10 bases between. In nucleotides, the CDR3 is TGTGCCAGCAGCCCCGGGCCCGAAGCTTTCTTT. Amino acids: CASSPGPEAFF.

A remark on this clonotype: A read error may be the cause here, since a much bigger clone is one base away. In nucleotides, the CDR3 is TGTGCCAGCAGCCGTGGACAGGGGCAGGATGAAGCTTTCTTT. Its translation is CASSRGQGQDEAFF. This chain links TRBV11-2 with TRBJ1-1; TRBD1 agrees at 9 bases. CDR3 length equals 14 residues. Germline CDR1 reads SGHAT; CDR2 reads FQNNGV. The J segment lost 7 bases and the V segment lost 5 bases, leaving 8 bases of the junction unmatched.

This chain connects TRBV29-1 to TRBJ2-5; the match to TRBD1 covers 9 bases. CDR1 is SQVTM and CDR2 is ANQGSEA in the germline V gene. J lost 5 bases, V lost 4 bases, and 5 bases had no gene match. The CDR3 has 13 residues. The CDR3 loop is CSVATGGGETQYF. DNA of the CDR3: TGCAGCGTTGCGACAGGGGGTGGGGAGACCCAGTACTTC.

The V and J genes are TRBV5-6 and TRBJ2-7, with D perhaps given as TRBD1 or TRBD2 (6 bases each). Germline V gene sequence: CDR1 SGHDT, CDR2 YYEEEE. CDR3 length: 14 amino acids. Trimming shortened V by 2 bases and J by 4 bases, and 13 bases separated the two germline ends. CDR3 residues: CASSLGGSRYEQYF. The CDR3 DNA sequence: TGTGCCAGCAGCTTAGGGGGGAGTAGGTACGAGCAGTACTTC.

This clonotype has ten or more counts. The chain recombines TRBV5-1 with TRBJ1-4, with D unclear. Germline CDR1 SGHRS, CDR2 YFSETQ. Trimming removed 3 bases from V and 7 bases from J, with 13 bases in between. CDR3 length equals 14 residues. CDR3 protein: CASSWGSVSEKLFF. The CDR3 DNA reads as TGCGCCAGCAGCTGGGGTAGTGTGAGTGAAAAACTGTTTTTT. The complete variable domain, with remaining parts taken from reference TRBV5-1 and TRBJ1-4, reads KAGVTQTPRYLIKTRGQQVTLSCSPISGHRSVSWYQQTPGQGLQFLFEYFSETQRNKGNFPGRFSGRQFSNSRSEMNVSTLELGDSALYLCASSWGSVSEKLFFGSGTQLSVL.

The CDR3 DNA sequence: TGTGCCAGCAATGACAGGGGTGGCTACACCTTC. Encoded protein: CASNDRGGYTF. The rearrangement joins TRBV12-3 or TRBV12-4 to TRBJ1-2; the match to TRBD1 covers 8 bases. The ends lost 7 bases at V and 7 bases at J; junction bases unmatched: 2. There are 11 residues in the CDR3.

The CDR3 DNA reads as TGTGCCAGCACACTCGACAGGGGGCATCCGCCCCAGCATTTT. It specifies CASTLDRGHPPQHF. V gene TRBV2 combines with J gene TRBJ1-5, with 10 bases identical to TRBD1. Germline values: CDR1 SNHLY, CDR2 FYNNEI. The junction had 9 bases not matched to a gene; V was cut back by 7 bases and J by 9 bases. CDR3 length: 14 residues.

This clonotype was found many times. The chain links TRBV14 to TRBJ1-4; D remains ambiguous. V gave up 0 bases and J gave up 1 base, with 6 bases separating them. This CDR3 comprises 15 residues. Germline V gene data show CDR1 as SGHDN and CDR2 as FVKESK. The CDR3 coding sequence is TGTGCCAGCAGCCAAGAATTTGGAACTAATGAAAAACTGTTTTTT. Its protein is CASSQEFGTNEKLFF.